Below are 6 T cell receptor beta chains sequenced from a single sample in a study of Ad26.COV2.S vaccination and SARS-CoV-2 variants. Treatment here: approximately 18 received Ad26.COV2.S at low or high dose, single or two shots; about 5 received placebo; per-sample allocation not given. The samples were gathered on day 63 after the first injection of vaccine or placebo. The data were produced by immunoSEQ multiplex PCR, yet TCRdb's version contains in-frame clones alone and is incomplete. The profile shows about 350,000 clones, approximately 81% of them singletons. This specimen consisted of peripheral blood, obtained in a trial of Ad26.COV2.S vaccine versus placebo. These TCRs come from a person aged 18 to 65 who received the Ad26.COV2.S COVID-19 vaccine or a placebo.

This clone was seen just once. J is TRBJ2-3 and V is TRBV10-3; the D gene is possibly TRBD2 (5 bases). The ends were cut back, 6 bases at V and 7 bases at J, with 14 bases in the middle. Germline assignment: CDR1 ENHRY and CDR2 SYGVKD. The CDR3 has 13 residues. The CDR3 nucleotides are TGTGCCATCAGGTCGAGCGGAGACCATACGCAGTATTTT. It codes for CAIRSSGDHTQYF.

The chain employs TRBV4-3 and TRBJ1-2, with 7 bases lining up with TRBD1. Trimming at V came to 0 bases and at J to 2 bases, leaving 3 bases not matched to a gene. The V gene's germline CDR1 is LGHNA and CDR2 YSLEER. CDR3 length: 15 amino acids. This chain's CDR3 is CASSQDRGGNYGYTF. The CDR3, as DNA: TGCGCCAGCAGCCAAGACAGGGGGGGAAACTATGGCTACACCTTC.

The gene calls are TRBV5-1 and TRBJ2-7, with TRBD2 matching over 7 bases. This CDR3 is 15 amino acids long. Per the germline V gene, CDR1 is SGHRS and CDR2 is YFSETQ. Germline trimming cut 1 base from V and 2 bases from J; bases unmatched to any gene: 6. The CDR3 loop reads CASSLLSSGAYEQYF. The CDR3 coding sequence is TGCGCCAGCAGCTTGTTGTCTAGCGGTGCCTACGAGCAGTACTTC.

The chain recombines TRBV5-4 with TRBJ1-2; D unresolved. Trimming took off 3 bases at V and 3 bases at J, with 18 bases between the two ends. CDR3 size: 16 residues. Germline V gene sequence: CDR1 SGHNT, CDR2 YYREEE (reference sequence). The CDR3 sequence is CASSSSTGFRYYGYTF. The CDR3 coding sequence is TGTGCCAGCAGCTCCTCTACGGGTTTTAGGTACTATGGCTACACCTTC. Looking up the rest from reference TRBV5-4 and TRBJ1-2 gives the full variable domain: ETGVTQSPTHLIKTRGQQVTLRCSSQSGHNTVSWYQQALGQGPQFIFQYYREEENGRGNFPPRFSGLQFPNYSSELNVNALELDDSALYLCASSSSTGFRYYGYTFGSGTRLTVV.

This clone was counted once. This rearrangement joins TRBV7-9 to TRBJ2-3; TRBD2 agrees at 13 bases. With V trimmed by 0 bases and J by 4 bases, 4 bases remained unmatched. This CDR3 contains 17 residues. Germline assignment: CDR1 SEHNR and CDR2 FQNEAQ (reference sequence). In DNA form, the CDR3 reads TGTGCCAGCAGCTTAGCGCGAACTAGCGGGGGGGCAGATACGCAGTATTTT. It translates to CASSLARTSGGADTQYF.

The chain carries TRBV14 and TRBJ2-2; no clear D gene. V gave up 5 bases and J gave up 7 bases, with 5 bases separating them. This CDR3 region has 11 residues. The V gene's germline CDR1 is SGHDN and CDR2 FVKESK. CDR3 in DNA: TGTGCCAGCAGCGAGTTCGGGGAGCTGTTTTTT. Encoded protein: CASSEFGELFF.